The clone carrying this T cell receptor beta chain was observed at least ten times. Its specificity is unknown. These data come from a study of T cells in Graves' hyperthyroidism and ophthalmopathy. General observations from the study: Ophthalmopathy prediction by the model preceded onset by a median about 6.8 months.

The source material, RNA transcripts, was used to amplify TCR beta CDR3 regions. The TCR CDR3 first-round RT-PCR relied on the HTBI primer set. TCRdb used MiXCR to reprocess the multiplex PCR reads, holding one entry per CDR3 protein. The sample has around 420,000 distinct CDR3 sequences, approximately 13% seen once. There are 12 residues in the CDR3. Trimming removed 7 bases at V and 2 bases at J, with 8 bases between. Germline-derived CDR1 and CDR2 are SNHLY and FYNNEI. The material sequenced was blood. The source is a woman under 30 with Graves' hyperthyroidism. The chain combines TRBV2 with TRBJ1-2; no clear D. CDR3 sequence (DNA): TGTGCCAGCATTCCCGCGAACTATGGCTACACCTTC. Translated: CASIPANYGYTF.